Many counts were recorded for the clone carrying this T cell receptor beta chain. One entry per CDR3 protein results from TCRdb running MiXCR on the PCR reads. The repertoire has 300,000 to 400,000 distinct CDR3 sequences, about 21% of them found once; the top ten carry approximately 0.84%. The CDR3 runs 17 residues. V lost 2 bases to trimming and J lost 7 bases, with 23 bases between them. CDR1 is SGHVS, CDR2 FQNEAQ, per germline. This entry is derived from a study of molecular identifiers for immune sequencing clone quantification. Study-wide background: In replicates, RNA from roughly 18,000 or 92,000 naive CD8 cells was split five ways, four sequenced.

Construction of naive CD8 libraries employed about 19,000 to 1,100,000 sorted cells together with 10%, 30% or 50% RNA. The sequence was collected from a human donor in good health. Some libraries in this study had Jurkat cell RNA spiked in. Specimen: naive CD8+ T cells from blood, with Jurkat cell RNA spiked in. Subset denoted: FACS-sorted CD8+CD4-CCR7+CD45RA+ naive T cells. V gene TRBV7-8 combines with J gene TRBJ1-1; possibly TRBD1 for D (5 bases). As DNA, the CDR3 is TGTGCCAGCAGCTTACTGTCCGGGGCCGACGCCCTCATTGAAGCTTTCTTT. Its protein is CASSLLSGADALIEAFF.